This T cell receptor (beta chain) was recorded in a study of regulatory T cells in long-lasting Graves disease. Indicated time point: newly diagnosed GD, antithyroid drugs for less than 3 months. The TCR library was made from RNA that had been extracted from PBMCs in TRIzol. Libraries of TCR beta came from iRepertoire HTBI primers plus Arm-PCR of CDR3 regions. TCRdb re-called the multiplex PCR reads with MiXCR, one entry per CDR3 protein. The table shows 400,000 to 500,000 distinct CDR3 sequences, with approximately 14% occurring only once. This clonotype was seen only a few times. Germline lookup yields CDR1 GTSNPN and CDR2 SVGIG (reference sequence). J lost 6 bases, V lost 1 base, and 8 bases had no gene match. The CDR3 is 16 amino acids. The same sample was also used in a study of T cells in Graves' hyperthyroidism and ophthalmopathy.

This sequence was found in a woman aged 45-60 years with Graves disease. Sequencing was performed on peripheral blood mononuclear cells (PBMCs), taken at new diagnosis, from a patient treated with antithyroid drugs. The genes are TRBV30 and TRBJ2-1, with TRBD2 matching 11 bases. The CDR3 coding sequence is TGTGCCTGGAGTGGGCTAGCGGGAGGATGGGGCAATGAGCAGTTCTTC. It specifies CAWSGLAGGWGNEQFF.